Here is one T cell receptor (beta chain) with its context. Its antigen is unidentified. This specimen belongs to a study of CD8+ T cells in alopecia areata. Overall study context: Severity among treated patients was scored by the percentage of scalp area affected.

Treatment defined: oral pan-JAK inhibitor, 5-10 mg twice daily. General observations from the study: Lesional tissue from the scalp (especially in alopecia totalis/universalis) showed higher clonality than normal scalp.

Extracted RNA was reverse transcribed, and the resulting cDNA served as sequencing template. Only in-frame clones appear in the TCRdb table, and some are missing; sequencing was by immunoSEQ multiplex PCR. This table has tens of thousands of clones, approximately 64% appearing once. The CDR3 length is 15 residues. Per the germline V gene, CDR1 is SGHDN and CDR2 is FVKESK. J was trimmed by 2 bases and V by 0 bases; bases with no gene match: 4. The origin of this receptor is a human donor with alopecia areata. The sequences come from CD8+ T cells sorted from blood, collected at week 24, from a patient treated with tofacitinib. The genes are TRBV14 and TRBJ2-7, with 7 bases aligning to TRBD1. The CDR3 coding sequence is TGTGCCAGCAGCCAAGATCTTCAGGGGGCCTACGAGCAGTACTTC. Its translation: CASSQDLQGAYEQYF.